This T cell receptor (beta chain) came from a study of T cells in narcolepsy. Germline assignment: CDR1 MDHEN and CDR2 SYDVKM. V shed 6 bases and J 0 bases; nucleotides not matched to a gene: 0. The CDR3 sequence is 15 residues long. Repertoires were generated with immunoSEQ multiplex PCR, while TCRdb's copy carries only in-frame clones and drops some. The repertoire has around 24,000 clones, 81% of them found once; the top ten carry less than 1.3%. The material sequenced was memory (CD45RA-) CD4+ T cells from blood. The genes are TRBV28 and TRBJ2-6; 9 positions match TRBD1. The sequence was obtained from a human donor in good health. The CDR3 region is CASRGQGSGANVLTF. CDR3 DNA: TGTGCCAGCAGGGGACAGGGCTCTGGGGCCAACGTCCTGACTTTC.